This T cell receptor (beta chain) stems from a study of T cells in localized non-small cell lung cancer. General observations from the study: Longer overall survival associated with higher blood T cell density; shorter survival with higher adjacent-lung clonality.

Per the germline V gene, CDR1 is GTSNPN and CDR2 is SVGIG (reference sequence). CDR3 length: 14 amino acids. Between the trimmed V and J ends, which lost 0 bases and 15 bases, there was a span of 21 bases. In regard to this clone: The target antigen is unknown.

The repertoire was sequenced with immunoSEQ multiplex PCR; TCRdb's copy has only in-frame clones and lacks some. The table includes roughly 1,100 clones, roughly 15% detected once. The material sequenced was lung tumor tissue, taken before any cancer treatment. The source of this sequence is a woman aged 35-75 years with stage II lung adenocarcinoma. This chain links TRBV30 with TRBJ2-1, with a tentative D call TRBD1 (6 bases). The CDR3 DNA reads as TGTGCCTGGAGTGTTGGGGACACGGCTTCCAGGGCGTTCTTC. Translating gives CAWSVGDTASRAFF.